This T cell receptor (beta chain) is from a study of neurological immune-mediated disorders. Overall study results and limits: None of the CDR3 amino acid sequences of expanded clones recurred across subjects, suggesting private repertoires in all groups. HTLV-1-associated myelopathy had the most TCR clonal expansion, whereas multiple sclerosis had the least (lower than in healthy controls).

The cDNA was produced through 5'RACE with 10-nucleotide random UMIs. One entry per CDR3 protein results from TCRdb running MiXCR on the 5' RACE reads. The sample records approximately 23,000 distinct CDR3 sequences, less than 15% being singletons. The time point was: technical triplicate 1. The sorted libraries took some 920,000 CD4+ or CD8+ T cells. At least ten counts were recorded for this clonotype. Its matching antigen is unknown. The source is a female donor with HTLV-1-associated myelopathy (HAM/TSP). The sample taken for sequencing was CD4+ T cells from blood.

The CDR3 sequence is CSARPTLLQGYNEQFF. For the CDR3, the DNA is TGCAGTGCTAGACCTACCTTACTTCAGGGCTACAATGAGCAGTTCTTC. This chain connects TRBV20-1 to TRBJ2-1; D is possibly TRBD1 (5 bases). This CDR3 is 16 amino acids long. V was shortened by 2 bases and J by 3 bases, with 17 bases between the two germline ends. Germline V lookup: CDR1 DFQATT, CDR2 SNEGSKA (reference sequence).